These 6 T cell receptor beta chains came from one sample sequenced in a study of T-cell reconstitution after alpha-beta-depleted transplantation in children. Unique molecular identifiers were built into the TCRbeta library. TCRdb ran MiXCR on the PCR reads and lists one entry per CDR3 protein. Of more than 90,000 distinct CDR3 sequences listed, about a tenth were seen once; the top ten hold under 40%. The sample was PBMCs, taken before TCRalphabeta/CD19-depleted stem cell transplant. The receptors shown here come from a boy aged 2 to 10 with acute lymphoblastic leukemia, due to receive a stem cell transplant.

The CDR3 is CASGPGLVGTLTYEQYF. The CDR3 coding sequence is TGTGCCAGCGGCCCCGGGCTAGTGGGCACCCTCACCTACGAGCAGTACTTC. V gene TRBV5-6 combines with J gene TRBJ2-7; unclear D gene. Trimming took 7 bases from V and 2 from J, leaving 25 bases between them. Looked up from germline, CDR1 is SGHDT and CDR2 is YYEEEE. The CDR3 spans 17 residues.

The CDR3 DNA sequence: TGTGCCAGCAGACCCGGGACAGGGCTCACAGATACGCAGTATTTT. It codes for CASRPGTGLTDTQYF. The chain combines TRBV25-1 with TRBJ2-3, with TRBD1 identical over 9 bases. Germline CDR1 reads MGHDK; CDR2 reads SYGVNS. Trimming took 6 bases from V and 2 from J; bases not matched to a gene: 6. The CDR3 sequence is 15 residues long. The full variable domain, rest sourced from reference TRBV25-1 and TRBJ2-3, is EADIYQTPRYLVIGTGKKITLECSQTMGHDKMYWYQQDPGMELHLIHYSYGVNSTEKGDLSSESTVSRIRTEHFPLTLESARPSHTSQYLCASRPGTGLTDTQYFGPGTRLTVL.

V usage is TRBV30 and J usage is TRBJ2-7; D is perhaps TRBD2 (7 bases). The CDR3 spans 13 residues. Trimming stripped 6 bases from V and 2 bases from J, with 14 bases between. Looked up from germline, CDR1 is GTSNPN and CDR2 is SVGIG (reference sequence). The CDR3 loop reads CACSLGGAYEQYF. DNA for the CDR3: TGTGCCTGCAGTTTAGGGGGGGCCTACGAGCAGTACTTC. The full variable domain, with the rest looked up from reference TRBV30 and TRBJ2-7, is SQTIHQWPATLVQPVGSPLSLECTVEGTSNPNLYWYRQAAGRGLQLLFYSVGIGQISSEVPQNLSASRPQDRQFILSSKKLLLSDSGFYLCACSLGGAYEQYFGPGTRLTVT.

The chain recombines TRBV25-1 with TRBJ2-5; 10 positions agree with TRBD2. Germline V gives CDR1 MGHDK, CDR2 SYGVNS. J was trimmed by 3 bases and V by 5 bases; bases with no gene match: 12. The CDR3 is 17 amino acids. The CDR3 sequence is CASSSRRSSGREETQYF. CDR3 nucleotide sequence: TGTGCCAGCAGTTCCCGGAGGTCTAGCGGGAGAGAAGAGACCCAGTACTTC. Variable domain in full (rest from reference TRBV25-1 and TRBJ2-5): EADIYQTPRYLVIGTGKKITLECSQTMGHDKMYWYQQDPGMELHLIHYSYGVNSTEKGDLSSESTVSRIRTEHFPLTLESARPSHTSQYLCASSSRRSSGREETQYFGPGTRLLVL.

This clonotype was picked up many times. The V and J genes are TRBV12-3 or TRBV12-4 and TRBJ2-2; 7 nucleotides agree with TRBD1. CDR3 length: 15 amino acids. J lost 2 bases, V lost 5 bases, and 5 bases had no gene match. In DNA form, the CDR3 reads TGTGCCAGCAGTGCCGGGACAGCTAACACCGGGGAGCTGTTTTTT. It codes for CASSAGTANTGELFF.

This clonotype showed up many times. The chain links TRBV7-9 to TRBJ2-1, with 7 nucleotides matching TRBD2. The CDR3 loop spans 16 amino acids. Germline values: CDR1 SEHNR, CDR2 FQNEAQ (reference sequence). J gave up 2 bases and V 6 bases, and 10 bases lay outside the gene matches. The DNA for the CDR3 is TGTGCCAGCAGGGGGGGGAGCTGGATAACCTACAATGAGCAGTTCTTC. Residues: CASRGGSWITYNEQFF.